Shown below are 11 T cell receptor beta chains from a single sample sequenced in a study of graft-versus-host responses after intestinal transplantation. Researchers placed roughly 200,000 CFSE-labeled responder cells in culture with roughly 200,000 irradiated, violet-dye-labeled stimulator cells. The method was immunoSEQ multiplex PCR; TCRdb's version includes in-frame clones alone and lacks a portion of them. Of several thousand clones in the sample, around a third were seen once. Sequences were derived from alloreactive CD8+ T cells from a mixed lymphocyte reaction culture, sampled before transplantation. Subset described: CFSE-low proliferating T cells sorted from roughly six-day pre-transplant mixed lymphocyte reaction (GvH or HvG direction). All receptors derive from a human patient who was an organ donor for intestinal transplantation.

This chain links TRBV4-2 with TRBJ2-7, with TRBD2 matching over 9 bases. Germline CDR1 and CDR2: LGHNA and YNFKEQ. The CDR3 consists of 14 residues. V shed 8 bases, J shed 3 bases, and the junction held 8 bases outside the gene matches. The DNA of the CDR3 is TGTGCCAGCTCCCCGGGACTAGCCCGCTACGAGCAGTACTTC. Amino acid sequence: CASSPGLARYEQYF.

The J gene is TRBJ2-1, the V gene TRBV27, with 7 bases that match TRBD2. The germline gives CDR1 MNHEY, CDR2 SMNVEV (reference sequence). V was clipped by 3 bases and J by 7 bases; unmatched bases: 3. This CDR3 is built from 13 residues. CDR3 bases: TGTGCCAGCAGTTTGGGACTAAATAATGAGCAGTTCTTC. Protein sequence: CASSLGLNNEQFF.

This chain uses TRBV11-3 with TRBJ2-1; 9 bases fit TRBD1. With 6 bases clipped from V and 8 bases from J, the junction kept 14 bases outside the gene matches. CDR3 length equals 16 residues. Looked up from germline, CDR1 is SGHNT and CDR2 is YENEEA. The DNA for the CDR3 is TGTGCCAGCAGACCAACAGGGGGCTACACTATGGATGAGCAGTTCTTC. This gives the protein CASRPTGGYTMDEQFF.

The chain couples TRBV11-3 to TRBJ2-5; D might be TRBD2 (7 bases). This CDR3 spans 15 amino acids. Looked up from germline, CDR1 is SGHNT and CDR2 is YENEEA. The ends were cut back, 4 bases at V and 5 bases at J, with 17 bases in the middle. The CDR3 sequence: CASSSHGGLGETQYF. The CDR3 DNA is TGTGCCAGCAGCTCCCACGGGGGGCTAGGGGAGACCCAGTACTTC.

CDR3 protein: CASSLGTSARYTQYF. In nucleotides, the CDR3 is TGTGCCAGCAGCTTGGGGACTAGCGCCCGTTATACGCAGTATTTT. The gene calls are TRBV7-2 and TRBJ2-3; 10 bases are a match to TRBD2. This CDR3 spans 15 amino acids. V lost 3 bases, J lost 7 bases, and 7 bases stayed unmatched. The germline V gene has CDR1 SGHTA and CDR2 FQGNSA.

This chain connects TRBV29-1 to TRBJ2-2; tentative D call: TRBD2 (5 bases). Germline CDR1 SQVTM, CDR2 ANQGSEA. The length of the CDR3 is 13 residues. V was trimmed by 6 bases and J by 3 bases, leaving 11 bases between them. CDR3 protein: CSVGLLDTGELFF. The DNA of the CDR3 is TGCAGCGTGGGCTTACTAGACACCGGGGAGCTGTTTTTT.

This chain joins TRBV30 and TRBJ2-3; TRBD2 matches 15 bases. Germline values: CDR1 GTSNPN, CDR2 SVGIG (reference sequence). The V segment lost 6 bases and the J segment 5 bases; nucleotides outside the gene matches: 9. The CDR3 extends over 16 amino acids. Written as DNA, the CDR3 is TGTGCCTGCAACCACCGGGGACTAGCGGGGGGAGATACGCAGTATTTT. Protein product: CACNHRGLAGGDTQYF.

This clone is categorized as medium-sized. The J gene is TRBJ2-3, the V gene TRBV6-4; maybe TRBD2 (6 bases). This CDR3 is 15 amino acids long. The V gene's germline CDR1 is MRHNA and CDR2 SNTAGT. V was shortened by 6 bases and J by 4 bases, with 17 bases between the two germline ends. The CDR3 here is CASRRTHGGPDTQYF. The DNA for the CDR3 is TGTGCCAGCAGGCGGACCCACGGGGGTCCAGATACGCAGTATTTT.

This clone was picked up a small number of times. The J gene is TRBJ1-2, the V gene TRBV6-5; D unclear. V lost 0 bases and J 7 bases, leaving 15 bases between the germline ends. The length of the CDR3 is 15 residues. Germline CDR1 reads MNHEY; CDR2 reads SVGAGI. The CDR3 is CASSYSTPRFRGYTF. The DNA of the CDR3 is TGTGCCAGCAGTTACTCGACACCCAGGTTTCGTGGCTACACCTTC.

The V call is TRBV4-3, the J call TRBJ1-4, with a possible D match to TRBD1 (6 bases). The CDR3 length is 14 residues. From germline, CDR1 is LGHNA and CDR2 YSLEER. V was pared by 4 bases and J by 14 bases, with 20 bases between. As DNA, the CDR3 is TGCGCCAGCAGCCCCGGGACAACCCTACTTCCCCTGTTTTTT. Encoded protein: CASSPGTTLLPLFF.

This clone was recorded a few times. The chain joins TRBV4-3 to TRBJ2-7; possibly TRBD2 for D (7 bases). This CDR3 is built from 14 residues. The germline CDR1 and CDR2 sequences are LGHNA and YSLEER. V was pared by 4 bases and J by 2 bases, with 12 bases between. DNA for the CDR3: TGCGCCAGCAGCCTAGGGGGGGCGGCCTACGAGCAGTACTTC. This translates into CASSLGGAAYEQYF.